The rows below give T cell receptor beta chains drawn from one sample of a study of shared clonotypes between healthy human individuals. The assay was immunoSEQ multiplex PCR, and TCRdb's table has in-frame clones only and misses some. The top ten hold about 1.5% of the sample, which has some 1 million clones, more than 65% seen once. Input material: memory CD4+ T cells sorted from blood. The receptors come from a man younger than 35 in good health. The conserved cysteine and the conserved F or W are not part of the CDR3 here. Each record gives: V gene, clone size, J gene, CDR3 protein. Not all rows give a size; the values are once, few, many and, for expanded clones, a class.

TRBV29-1	NA	TRBJ1-2	SVEPPTHYGYT
TRBV27	once	TRBJ2-3	ASSINLRADRTDTQY
TRBV30	NA	TRBJ2-3	AWRPKARPGIHKTDTQY
TRBV4-1	NA	TRBJ2-5	ASSPGPDRGVRETQY
TRBV29-1	NA	TRBJ1-1	SVVGAGAEAF
TRBV14	few	TRBJ1-2	ASSQDLVRGYT
TRBV4-2	NA	TRBJ1-6	ASSQETGGPGSPLH
TRBV2	once	TRBJ1-6	ASSPGEGYSPLH
TRBV28	few	TRBJ1-2	ASSPQYGYT
TRBV6-1	NA	TRBJ2-7	ASSAWDRGTEQY
TRBV5-1	NA	TRBJ1-5	ASSATEGVQPQH
TRBV4-1	NA	TRBJ2-7	ASSQVGTSGGYYEQY
TRBV5-1	NA	TRBJ2-3	ASNGTSTDTQY
TRBV29-1	few	TRBJ2-5	SVEDRRMVETQY
TRBV18	NA	TRBJ1-6	ASSPDWGERPLH
TRBV25-1	NA	TRBJ2-1	ASGLYNEQF
TRBV2	NA	TRBJ2-1	ASGGEGGNRGSLF
TRBV19	NA	TRBJ2-5	ASSQGGTQY
TRBV2	NA	TRBJ1-2	ASSEAGAIGYT
TRBV5-1	NA	TRBJ1-6	ASSLGVESSPLH
TRBV6-5	NA	TRBJ2-3	ASSYGTGYTDTQY
TRBV5-4	NA	TRBJ2-3	ASSMGGPGTDTQY
TRBV2	few	TRBJ1-2	ASSERSNYGYT
TRBV7-2	NA	TRBJ2-7	ASSVPTSGRSEQY
TRBV2	NA	TRBJ1-2	ASSETGLDGYT
TRBV18	NA	TRBJ1-4	ASSPTGGEEEKLF
TRBV10-3	NA	TRBJ2-5	AISPGLALRGQETQY
TRBV5-1	NA	TRBJ2-5	ASSSGLAGEGETQY
TRBV19	NA	TRBJ2-2	ASSIGQEGAAGELF
TRBV5-1	once	TRBJ2-1	ASSLPAGVGDEQF
TRBV5-8	NA	TRBJ1-2	ASSLTGTHYGYT
TRBV4-1	NA	TRBJ1-4	ASSPRGHGEKLF
TRBV20-1	NA	TRBJ1-2	SASKTVEGA
TRBV30	NA	TRBJ1-6	AWRTGDNLNSPLH
TRBV2	many	TRBJ2-4	ASNPGGPAVIVAKNIQY
TRBV27	NA	TRBJ2-7	ASSLVGGGYEQY
TRBV6-6	NA	TRBJ2-1	ASGPYNEQF
TRBV7-9	NA	TRBJ1-6	ASSAVRIGASSYNSPLH
TRBV29-1	few	TRBJ2-1	SVEGDRGLGEQF
TRBV7-2	many	TRBJ2-7	ASSLVGPYEQY
TRBV7-9	NA	TRBJ2-3	ASSLSGEAIRGDTQY
TRBV6-5	many	TRBJ1-6	ASSSPGDYSPLH
TRBV6-5	few	TRBJ1-1	ASNTPGTEAF
TRBV30	NA	TRBJ2-7	AWSFGGSSTYEQY
TRBV2	NA	TRBJ1-1	ASKRDSNTEAF
TRBV14	NA	TRBJ2-3	ASTEPPRDRGRGDTQY
TRBV5-1	NA	TRBJ2-3	ASSPGSGSTDTQY
TRBV28	NA	TRBJ1-5	ASSSDRIQPQH
TRBV5-1	NA	TRBJ2-7	ASSSGGEQY
TRBV6-1	once	TRBJ2-7	ASGGSTEQY
TRBV29-1	NA	TRBJ2-3	SVAGTSGSDTQY